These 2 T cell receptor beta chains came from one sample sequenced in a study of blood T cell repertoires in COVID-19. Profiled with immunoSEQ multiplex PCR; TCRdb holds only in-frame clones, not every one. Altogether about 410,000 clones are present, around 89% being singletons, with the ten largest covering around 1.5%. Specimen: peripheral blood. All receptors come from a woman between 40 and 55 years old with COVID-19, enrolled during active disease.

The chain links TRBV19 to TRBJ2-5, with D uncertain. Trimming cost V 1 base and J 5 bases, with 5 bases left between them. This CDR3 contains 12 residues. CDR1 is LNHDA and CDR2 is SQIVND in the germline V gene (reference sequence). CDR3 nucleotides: TGTGCCAGTAGTATAGGAAGCGAGACCCAGTACTTC. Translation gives CASSIGSETQYF.

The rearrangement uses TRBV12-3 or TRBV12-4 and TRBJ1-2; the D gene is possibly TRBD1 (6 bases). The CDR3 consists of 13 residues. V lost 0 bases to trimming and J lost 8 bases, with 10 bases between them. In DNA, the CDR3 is TGTGCCAGCAGTTTAGCGCACAGGGTCGGCTACACCTTC. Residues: CASSLAHRVGYTF.